The clone carrying this T cell receptor (beta chain) was seen many times. This sample is part of a study of identical twins. Between the trimmed V and J ends, which lost 4 bases and 4 bases, there was a span of 16 bases. The CDR3 length is 15 residues. Germline CDR1 is MNHEY and CDR2 is SMNVEV (reference sequence). TCRdb analysed the 5' RACE reads with MiXCR anew, one entry per CDR3 protein. This table has approximately 220,000 distinct CDR3 sequences, around 6.8% appearing once. The data were also submitted as part of a second study, on yellow fever vaccine responses in identical twins.

The V call is TRBV27, the J call TRBJ1-1; TRBD1 is a possible D gene (5 bases). Sequenced material: memory (CD45RO+) T cells sorted from blood. The TCR originated in a young woman in good health. The CDR3 here is CASSSDRRGSTEAFF. The CDR3 DNA reads as TGTGCCAGCAGTTCAGACAGACGGGGCAGCACTGAAGCTTTCTTT.